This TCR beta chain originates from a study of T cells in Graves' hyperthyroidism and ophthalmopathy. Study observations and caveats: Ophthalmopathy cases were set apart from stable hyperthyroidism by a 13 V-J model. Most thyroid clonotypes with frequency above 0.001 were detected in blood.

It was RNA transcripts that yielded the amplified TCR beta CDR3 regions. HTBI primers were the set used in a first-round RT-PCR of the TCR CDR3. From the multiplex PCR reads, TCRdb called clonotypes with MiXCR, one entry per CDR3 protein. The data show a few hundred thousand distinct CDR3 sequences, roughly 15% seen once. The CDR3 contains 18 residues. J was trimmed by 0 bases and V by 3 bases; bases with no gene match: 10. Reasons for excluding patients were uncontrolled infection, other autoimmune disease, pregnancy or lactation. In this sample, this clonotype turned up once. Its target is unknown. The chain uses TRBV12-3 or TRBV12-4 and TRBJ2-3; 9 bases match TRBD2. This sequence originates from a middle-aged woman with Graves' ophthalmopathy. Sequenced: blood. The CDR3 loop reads CASSFDSGGYLSTDTQYF. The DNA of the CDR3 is TGTGCCAGCAGTTTCGATAGCGGGGGTTACCTCAGCACAGATACGCAGTATTTT.